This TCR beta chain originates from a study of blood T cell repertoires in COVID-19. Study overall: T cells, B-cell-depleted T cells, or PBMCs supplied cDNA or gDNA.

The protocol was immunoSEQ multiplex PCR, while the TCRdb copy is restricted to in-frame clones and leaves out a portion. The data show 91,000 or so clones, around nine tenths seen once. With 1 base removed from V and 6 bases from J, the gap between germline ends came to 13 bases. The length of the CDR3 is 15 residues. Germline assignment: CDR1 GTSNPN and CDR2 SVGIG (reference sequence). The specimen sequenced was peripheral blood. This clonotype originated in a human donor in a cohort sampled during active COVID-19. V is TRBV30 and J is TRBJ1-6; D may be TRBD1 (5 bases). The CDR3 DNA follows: TGTGCCTGGAGTGGACAGAGCCTAATTAATTCACCCCTCCACTTT. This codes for CAWSGQSLINSPLHF.